The 4 T cell receptor beta chains below all came from one sample that was sequenced in a study of shared clonotypes between healthy human individuals. Here immunoSEQ multiplex PCR was the method, and the copy in TCRdb shows in-frame clones only, minus some. The data show just over 2,000,000 clones, with 85% to 95% seen just once and 0.13% held by the top ten. The sequenced material came from naive CD4+ T cells sorted from blood. The sample's subset: CD45RA+ positively selected. These receptors originate from a man aged 18-30 years in good health.

This sequence joins TRBV30 and TRBJ1-2; TRBD1 matches at 9 bases. Germline V CDR1 and CDR2: GTSNPN, SVGIG (reference sequence). This CDR3 comprises 13 residues. The V gene end was trimmed by 3 bases and the J gene end by 7 bases; junction bases not matched to a gene: 6. Here the CDR3 reads CAWSGTGIRGYTF. Here the CDR3 DNA reads TGTGCCTGGAGCGGGACAGGGATACGTGGCTACACCTTC.

The gene calls are TRBV5-1 and TRBJ2-6; D is uncertain. With 0 bases removed from V and 1 base from J, the gap between germline ends came to 8 bases. Germline V gene lookup returns CDR1 SGHRS and CDR2 YFSETQ. The CDR3 spans 16 residues. The CDR3 loop reads CASSLEPGSGANVLTF. The CDR3 DNA follows: TGCGCCAGCAGCTTGGAGCCTGGGTCTGGGGCCAACGTCCTGACTTTC.

The chain is built from TRBV6-1 and TRBJ2-5, with a possible D match to TRBD1 (5 bases). Deletions cut 5 bases from V and 6 bases from J, with 19 bases between. CDR1 is MNHNS, CDR2 SASEGT, per germline. The CDR3 runs 15 residues. CDR3 sequence (DNA): TGTGCCAGCAGTCACGCAGGGTCGCCGGTGAAGACCCAGTACTTC. Translating it yields CASSHAGSPVKTQYF.

Only a few counts were recorded for this clone. The chain joins TRBV9 to TRBJ1-2, with 11 bases matching TRBD1. Trimming cost V 1 base and J 5 bases; bases outside gene matches: 4. Germline lookup yields CDR1 SGDLS and CDR2 YYNGEE. This CDR3 contains 15 residues. CDR3 loop: CASSVSGQGAYGYTF. For the CDR3, the DNA is TGTGCCAGCAGCGTATCCGGACAGGGGGCTTATGGCTACACCTTC.